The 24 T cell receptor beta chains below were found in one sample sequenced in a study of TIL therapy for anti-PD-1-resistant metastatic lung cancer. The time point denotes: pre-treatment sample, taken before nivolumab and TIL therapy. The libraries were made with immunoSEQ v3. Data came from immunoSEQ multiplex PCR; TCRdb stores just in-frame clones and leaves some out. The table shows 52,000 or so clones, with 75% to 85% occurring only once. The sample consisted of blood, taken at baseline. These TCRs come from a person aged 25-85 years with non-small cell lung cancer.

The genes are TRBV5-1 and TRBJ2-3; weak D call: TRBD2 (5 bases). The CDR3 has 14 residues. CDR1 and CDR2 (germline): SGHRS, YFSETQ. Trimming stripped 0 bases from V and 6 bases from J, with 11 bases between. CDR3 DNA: TGCGCCAGCAGCTTGGGTCCGACGGGGGATACGCAGTATTTT. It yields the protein CASSLGPTGDTQYF.

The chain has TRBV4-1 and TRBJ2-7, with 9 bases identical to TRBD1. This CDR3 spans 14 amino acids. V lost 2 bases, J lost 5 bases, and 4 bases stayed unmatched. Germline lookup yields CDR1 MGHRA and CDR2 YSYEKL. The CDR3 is CASSQLTGGNEQYF. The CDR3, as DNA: TGCGCCAGCAGCCAATTGACAGGGGGAAACGAGCAGTACTTC.

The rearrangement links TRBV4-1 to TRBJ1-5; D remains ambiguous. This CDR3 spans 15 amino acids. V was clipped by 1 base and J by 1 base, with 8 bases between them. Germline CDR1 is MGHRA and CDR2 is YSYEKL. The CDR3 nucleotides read TGCGCCAGCAGCCAAGGGCCCCTGAGCAATCAGCCCCAGCATTTT. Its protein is CASSQGPLSNQPQHF.

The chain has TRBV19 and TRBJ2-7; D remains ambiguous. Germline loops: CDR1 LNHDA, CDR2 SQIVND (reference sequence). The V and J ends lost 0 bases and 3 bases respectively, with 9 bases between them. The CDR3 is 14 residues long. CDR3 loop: CASSIDIAFYEQYF. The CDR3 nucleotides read TGTGCCAGTAGTATAGATATAGCCTTCTACGAGCAGTACTTC.

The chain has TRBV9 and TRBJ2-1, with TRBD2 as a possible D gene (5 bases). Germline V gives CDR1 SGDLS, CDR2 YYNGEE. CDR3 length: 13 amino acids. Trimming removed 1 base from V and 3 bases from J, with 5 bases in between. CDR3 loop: CASSVRGYNEQFF. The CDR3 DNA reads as TGTGCCAGCAGCGTACGGGGCTACAATGAGCAGTTCTTC.

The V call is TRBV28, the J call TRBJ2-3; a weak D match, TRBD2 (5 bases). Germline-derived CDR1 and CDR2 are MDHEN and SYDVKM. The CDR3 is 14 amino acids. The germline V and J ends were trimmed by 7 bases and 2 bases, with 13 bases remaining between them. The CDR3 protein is CASTRGQFTDTQYF. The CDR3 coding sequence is TGTGCCAGCACCCGAGGGCAGTTCACAGATACGCAGTATTTT.

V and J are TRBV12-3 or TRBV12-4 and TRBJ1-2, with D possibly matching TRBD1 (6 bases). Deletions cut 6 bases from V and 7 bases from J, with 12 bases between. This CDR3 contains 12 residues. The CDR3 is CASRGAGTGYTF. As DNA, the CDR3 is TGTGCCAGCAGGGGGGCGGGTACTGGCTACACCTTC.

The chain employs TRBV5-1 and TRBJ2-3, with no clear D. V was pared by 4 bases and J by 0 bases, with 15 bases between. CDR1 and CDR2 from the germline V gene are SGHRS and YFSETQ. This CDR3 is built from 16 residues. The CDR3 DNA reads TGCGCCAGCAGCCGTCCAACTGGAACTAGCACAGATACGCAGTATTTT. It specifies CASSRPTGTSTDTQYF.

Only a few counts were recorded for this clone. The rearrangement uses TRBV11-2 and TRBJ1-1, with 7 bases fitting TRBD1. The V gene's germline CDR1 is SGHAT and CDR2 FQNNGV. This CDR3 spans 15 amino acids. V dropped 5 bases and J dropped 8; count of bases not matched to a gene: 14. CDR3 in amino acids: CASSPGTALGREAFF. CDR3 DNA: TGTGCCAGCAGCCCTGGGACAGCCTTGGGTAGGGAAGCTTTCTTT.

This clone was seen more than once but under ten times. In nucleotides, the CDR3 is TGTGCCAGCAGTCCCTTTGGGAATGAGCAGTTCTTC. Protein product: CASSPFGNEQFF. The chain employs TRBV12-3 or TRBV12-4 and TRBJ2-1; D is unclear. V lost 5 bases and J 7 bases, leaving 9 bases between the germline ends. The CDR3 is 12 residues long.

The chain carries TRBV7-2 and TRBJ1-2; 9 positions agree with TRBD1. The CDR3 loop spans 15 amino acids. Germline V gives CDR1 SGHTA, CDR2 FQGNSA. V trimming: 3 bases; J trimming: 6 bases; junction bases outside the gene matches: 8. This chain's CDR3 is CASSFTSGQGNGYTF. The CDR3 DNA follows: TGTGCCAGCAGCTTCACCTCGGGACAGGGAAATGGCTACACCTTC. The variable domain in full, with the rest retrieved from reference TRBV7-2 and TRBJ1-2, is GAGVSQSPSNKVTEKGKDVELRCDPISGHTALYWYRQSLGQGLEFLIYFQGNSAPDKSGLPSDRFSAERTGGSVSTLTIQRTQQEDSAVYLCASSFTSGQGNGYTFGSGTRLTVV.

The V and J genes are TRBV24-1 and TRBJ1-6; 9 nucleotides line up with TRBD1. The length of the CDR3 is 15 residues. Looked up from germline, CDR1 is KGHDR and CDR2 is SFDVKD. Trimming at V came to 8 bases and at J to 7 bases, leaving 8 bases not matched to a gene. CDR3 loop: CATKLGQGINSPLHF. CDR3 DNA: TGTGCCACCAAGTTAGGACAGGGGATAAATTCACCCCTCCACTTT.

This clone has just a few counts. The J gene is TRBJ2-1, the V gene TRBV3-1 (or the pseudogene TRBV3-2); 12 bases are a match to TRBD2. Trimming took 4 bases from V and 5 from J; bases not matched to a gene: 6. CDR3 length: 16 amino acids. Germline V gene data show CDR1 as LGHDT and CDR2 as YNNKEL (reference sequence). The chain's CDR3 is CASSPDGLAGHNEQFF. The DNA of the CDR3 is TGTGCCAGCAGCCCCGACGGACTAGCGGGGCACAATGAGCAGTTCTTC.

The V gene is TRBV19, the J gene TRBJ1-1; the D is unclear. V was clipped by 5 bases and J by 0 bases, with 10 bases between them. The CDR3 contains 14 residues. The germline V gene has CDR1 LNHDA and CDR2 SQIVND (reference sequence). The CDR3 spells CASSSGRLNTEAFF. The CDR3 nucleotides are TGTGCCAGTAGTTCCGGACGGTTGAACACTGAAGCTTTCTTT.

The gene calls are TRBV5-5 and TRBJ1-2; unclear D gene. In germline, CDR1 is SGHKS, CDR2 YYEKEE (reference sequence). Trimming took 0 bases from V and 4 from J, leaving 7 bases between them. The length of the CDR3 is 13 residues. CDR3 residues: CASSLDGSYGYTF. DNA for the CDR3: TGTGCCAGCAGCTTGGATGGTAGCTATGGCTACACCTTC.

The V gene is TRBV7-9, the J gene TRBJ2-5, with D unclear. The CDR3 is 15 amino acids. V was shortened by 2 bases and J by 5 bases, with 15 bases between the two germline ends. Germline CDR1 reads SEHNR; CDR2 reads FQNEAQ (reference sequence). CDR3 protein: CASSLQSTVRETQYF. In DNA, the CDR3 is TGTGCCAGCAGCTTACAATCGACGGTCCGGGAGACCCAGTACTTC.

This chain's CDR3 is CASSVLGADTSEQYF. Here the CDR3 DNA reads TGTGCCAGCAGTGTACTGGGGGCCGACACATCTGAGCAGTACTTC. The gene calls are TRBV2 and TRBJ2-7; perhaps TRBD1 as D (6 bases). CDR3 length equals 15 residues. V gave up 4 bases and J gave up 7 bases, with 20 bases separating them. Germline V CDR1 and CDR2: SNHLY, FYNNEI.

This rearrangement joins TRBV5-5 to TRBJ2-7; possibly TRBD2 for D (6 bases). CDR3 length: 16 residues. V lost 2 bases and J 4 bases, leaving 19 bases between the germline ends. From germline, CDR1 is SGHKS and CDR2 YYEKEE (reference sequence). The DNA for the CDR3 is TGTGCCAGCAGCTTAACCGGGAGTCTAGCGAATTACGAGCAGTACTTC. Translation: CASSLTGSLANYEQYF. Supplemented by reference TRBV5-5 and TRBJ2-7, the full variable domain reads DAGVTQSPTHLIKTRGQQVTLRCSPISGHKSVSWYQQVLGQGPQFIFQYYEKEERGRGNFPDRFSARQFPNYSSELNVNALLLGDSALYLCASSLTGSLANYEQYFGPGTRLTVT.

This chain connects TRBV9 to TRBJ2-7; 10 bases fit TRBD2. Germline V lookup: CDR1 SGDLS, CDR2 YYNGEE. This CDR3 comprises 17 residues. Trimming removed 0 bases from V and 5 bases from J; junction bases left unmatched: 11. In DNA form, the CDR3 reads TGTGCCAGCAGCGTAGGCATCGAAGCGGGGGGGCTCCACGAGCAGTACTTC. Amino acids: CASSVGIEAGGLHEQYF.

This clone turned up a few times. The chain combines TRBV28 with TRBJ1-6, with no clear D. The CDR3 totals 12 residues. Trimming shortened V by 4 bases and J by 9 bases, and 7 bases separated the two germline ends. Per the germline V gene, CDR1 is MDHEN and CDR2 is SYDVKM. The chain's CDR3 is CASSSRVSPLHF. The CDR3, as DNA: TGTGCCAGCAGTTCCCGGGTTTCACCCCTCCACTTT.

The CDR3, as DNA: TGTGCCAGCAGTTTCGGGGGGGGGCCAGTGCGGGAGCAGTACTTC. As protein: CASSFGGGPVREQYF. J is TRBJ2-7 and V is TRBV27; 8 bases are a match to TRBD2. This CDR3 region has 15 residues. Germline assignment: CDR1 MNHEY and CDR2 SMNVEV (reference sequence). The V gene end was trimmed by 3 bases and the J gene end by 7 bases; junction bases not matched to a gene: 11.

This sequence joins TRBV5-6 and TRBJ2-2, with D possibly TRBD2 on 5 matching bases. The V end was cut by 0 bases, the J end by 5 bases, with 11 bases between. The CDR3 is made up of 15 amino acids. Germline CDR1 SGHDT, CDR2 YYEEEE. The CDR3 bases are TGTGCCAGCAGCTTGGATCCGAGAGGGACCGGGGAGCTGTTTTTT. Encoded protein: CASSLDPRGTGELFF.

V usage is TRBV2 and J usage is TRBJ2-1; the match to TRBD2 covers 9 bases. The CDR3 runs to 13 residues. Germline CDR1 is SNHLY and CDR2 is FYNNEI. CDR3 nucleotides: TGTTCTGGGGGTAGCGGGGGTACTAATGAGCAGTTCTTC. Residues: CSGGSGGTNEQFF.

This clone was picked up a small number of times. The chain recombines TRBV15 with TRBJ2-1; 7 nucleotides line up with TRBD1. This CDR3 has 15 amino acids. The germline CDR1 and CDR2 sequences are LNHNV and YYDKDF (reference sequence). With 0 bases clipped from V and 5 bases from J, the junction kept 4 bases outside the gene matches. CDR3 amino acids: CATSRDLRGHNEQFF. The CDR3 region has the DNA TGTGCCACCAGCAGAGATTTAAGGGGGCACAATGAGCAGTTCTTC.